Presented here are 5 T cell receptor beta chains from one specimen sequenced in a study of shared T cell receptors in the human thymus. Profiling relied on immunoSEQ multiplex PCR, and the TCRdb table lists in-frame clones only, not all of them. This sample has roughly 700,000 clones; 70% to 90% occur once, and the top ten carry roughly 0.0097%. Separately, the same data were catalogued under a study of human thymus T cells.

Sample: thymocytes. The receptors were sampled from a boy in the first two years of life with a congenital heart defect.

The chain has TRBV6-6 and TRBJ2-5, with D hard to call. Germline V CDR1 and CDR2: MNHNY, SVGAGI (reference sequence). This CDR3 has 14 residues. V was cut by 6 bases and J by 5 bases, with 16 bases left in between. For the CDR3, the DNA is TGTGCCAGCAGCCACCGACCGACTCGGGAGACCCAGTACTTC. Translated: CASSHRPTRETQYF.

This clone was counted once. The chain has TRBV13 and TRBJ2-7, with 9 bases fitting TRBD1. Trimming took 3 bases from V and 7 from J; bases not matched to a gene: 7. This CDR3 is 14 amino acids long. CDR1 is PRHDT and CDR2 is FYEKMQ in the germline V gene (reference sequence). The DNA for the CDR3 is TGTGCCAGCAGCTTCCGGGACAGGGAGGAAGAGCAGTACTTC. Protein: CASSFRDREEEQYF. The variable domain in full, completed from reference TRBV13 and TRBJ2-7, reads AAGVIQSPRHLIKEKRETATLKCYPIPRHDTVYWYQQGPGQDPQFLISFYEKMQSDKGSIPDRFSAQQFSDYHSELNMSSLELGDSALYFCASSFRDREEEQYFGPGTRLTVT.

The chain combines TRBV15 with TRBJ1-4; D gene ambiguous. Germline assignment: CDR1 LNHNV and CDR2 YYDKDF (reference sequence). CDR3 size: 13 residues. With 6 bases removed from V and 6 bases from J, the gap between germline ends came to 11 bases. The CDR3 loop reads CATSNRIYEKLFF. As DNA, the CDR3 is TGTGCCACCAGTAATAGAATCTATGAAAAACTGTTTTTT.

This clone was recorded once. The chain recombines TRBV5-4 with TRBJ1-1; D may be TRBD1 (5 bases). The CDR3 has 18 amino acids. The V gene's germline CDR1 is SGHNT and CDR2 YYREEE (reference sequence). V was trimmed by 1 base and J by 0 bases, leaving 19 bases between them. The CDR3 region has the DNA TGTGCCAGCAGCTTGCAGACCCGGACAAGTTGGATGAACACTGAAGCTTTCTTT. Translated: CASSLQTRTSWMNTEAFF.

The chain carries TRBV2 and TRBJ2-2; 7 nucleotides match TRBD1. Germline V lookup: CDR1 SNHLY, CDR2 FYNNEI. V shed 5 bases, J shed 4 bases, and the junction held 7 bases outside the gene matches. This CDR3 contains 15 residues. The CDR3 coding sequence is TGTGCCAGCAGTCAAGGAGCAGGGGGCACCGGGGAGCTGTTTTTT. It codes for CASSQGAGGTGELFF.